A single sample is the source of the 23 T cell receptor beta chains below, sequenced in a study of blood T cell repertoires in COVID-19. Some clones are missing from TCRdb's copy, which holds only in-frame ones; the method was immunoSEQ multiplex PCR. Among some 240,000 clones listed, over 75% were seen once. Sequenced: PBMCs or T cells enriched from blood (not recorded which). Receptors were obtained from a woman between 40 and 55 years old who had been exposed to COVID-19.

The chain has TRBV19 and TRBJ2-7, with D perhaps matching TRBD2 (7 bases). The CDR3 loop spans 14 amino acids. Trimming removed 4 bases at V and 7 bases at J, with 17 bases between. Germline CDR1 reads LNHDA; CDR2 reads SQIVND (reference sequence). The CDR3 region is CASSTGGYPLEQYF. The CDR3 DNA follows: TGTGCCAGTAGTACGGGGGGCTATCCGTTGGAGCAGTACTTC.

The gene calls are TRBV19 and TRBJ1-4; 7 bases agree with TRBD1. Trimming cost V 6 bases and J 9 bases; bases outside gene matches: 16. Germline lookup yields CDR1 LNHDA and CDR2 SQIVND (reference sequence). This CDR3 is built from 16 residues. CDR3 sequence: CASRPLDGRRGQKLFF. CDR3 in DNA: TGTGCCAGTAGACCCCTGGACGGCCGAAGGGGGCAAAAACTGTTTTTT.

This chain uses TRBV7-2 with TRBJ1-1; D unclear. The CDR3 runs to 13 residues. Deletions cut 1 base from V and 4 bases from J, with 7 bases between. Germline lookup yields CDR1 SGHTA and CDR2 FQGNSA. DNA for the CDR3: TGTGCCAGCAGCTTAGGGGAGGGCACTGAAGCTTTCTTT. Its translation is CASSLGEGTEAFF.

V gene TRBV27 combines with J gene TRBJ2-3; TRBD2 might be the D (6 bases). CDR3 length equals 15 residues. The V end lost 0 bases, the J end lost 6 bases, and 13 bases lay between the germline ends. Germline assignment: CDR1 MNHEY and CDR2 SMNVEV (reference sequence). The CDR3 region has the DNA TGTGCCAGCAGTTTATCGACCGGGAGTATGGATACGCAGTATTTT. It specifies CASSLSTGSMDTQYF.

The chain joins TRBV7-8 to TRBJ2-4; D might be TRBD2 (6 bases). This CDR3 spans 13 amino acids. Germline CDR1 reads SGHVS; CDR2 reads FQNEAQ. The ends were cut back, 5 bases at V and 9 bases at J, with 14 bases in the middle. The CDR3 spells CASSPVQEGIQYF. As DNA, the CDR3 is TGTGCCAGCAGCCCGGTACAGGAGGGCATTCAGTACTTC.

The CDR3 loop is CASSSATRQGGSSYNEQFF. CDR3 DNA: TGTGCCAGCAGCTCAGCCACGCGACAGGGGGGAAGCTCCTACAATGAGCAGTTCTTC. This rearrangement joins TRBV7-9 to TRBJ2-1; TRBD1 matches at 9 bases. CDR1 SEHNR and CDR2 FQNEAQ come from the germline V gene (reference sequence). V shed 4 bases, J shed 0 bases, and the junction held 13 bases outside the gene matches. This CDR3 has 19 residues.

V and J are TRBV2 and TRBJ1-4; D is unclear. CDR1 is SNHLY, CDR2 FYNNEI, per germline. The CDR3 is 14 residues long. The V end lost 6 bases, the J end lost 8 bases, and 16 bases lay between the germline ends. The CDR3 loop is CASRGDTGREKLFF. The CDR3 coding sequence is TGTGCCAGCAGGGGAGACACGGGAAGAGAAAAACTGTTTTTT. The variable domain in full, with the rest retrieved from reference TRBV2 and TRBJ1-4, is EPEVTQTPSHQVTQMGQEVILRCVPISNHLYFYWYRQILGQKVEFLVSFYNNEISEKSEIFDDQFSVERPDGSNFTLKIRSTKLEDSAMYFCASRGDTGREKLFFGSGTQLSVL.

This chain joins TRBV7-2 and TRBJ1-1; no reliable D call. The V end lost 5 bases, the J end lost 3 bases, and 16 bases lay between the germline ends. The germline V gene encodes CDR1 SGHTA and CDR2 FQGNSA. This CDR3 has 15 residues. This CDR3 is CASSRWALADTEAFF. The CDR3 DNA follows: TGTGCCAGCAGCCGCTGGGCCTTAGCGGACACTGAAGCTTTCTTT.

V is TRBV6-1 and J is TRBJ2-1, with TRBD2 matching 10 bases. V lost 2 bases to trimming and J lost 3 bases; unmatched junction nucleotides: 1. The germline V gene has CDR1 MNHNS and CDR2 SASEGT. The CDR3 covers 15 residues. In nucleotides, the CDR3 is TGTGCCAGCAGTGAACTAGCGGGAGACTACAATGAGCAGTTCTTC. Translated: CASSELAGDYNEQFF.

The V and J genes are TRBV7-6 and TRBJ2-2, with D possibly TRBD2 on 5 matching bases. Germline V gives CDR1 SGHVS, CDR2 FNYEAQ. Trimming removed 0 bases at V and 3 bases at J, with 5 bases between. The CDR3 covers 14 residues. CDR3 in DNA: TGTGCCAGCAGCTTAGCCGGGGACACCGGGGAGCTGTTTTTT. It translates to CASSLAGDTGELFF.

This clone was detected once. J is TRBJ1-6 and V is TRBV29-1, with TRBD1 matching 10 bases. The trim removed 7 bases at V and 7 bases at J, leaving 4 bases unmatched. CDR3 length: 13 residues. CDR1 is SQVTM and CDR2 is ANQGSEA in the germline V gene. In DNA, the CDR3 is TGCAGCGCCGGACAGGGGGTCAATTCACCCCTCCACTTT. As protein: CSAGQGVNSPLHF.

The CDR3 sequence: CATNGLAGASEQFF. Written as DNA, the CDR3 is TGTGCCACCAATGGACTAGCGGGAGCGAGTGAGCAGTTCTTC. The chain couples TRBV3-1 (or the pseudogene TRBV3-2) to TRBJ2-1; 13 nucleotides match TRBD2. V dropped 10 bases and J dropped 9; count of bases not matched to a gene: 9. The CDR3 is 14 residues long. The germline V gene encodes CDR1 LGHDT and CDR2 YNNKEL (reference sequence).

DNA for the CDR3: TGCAGCGTGGAGACAGGGCGGGGGGGAGATACGCAGTATTTT. Its translation is CSVETGRGGDTQYF. V gene TRBV29-1 combines with J gene TRBJ2-3, with 9 bases that match TRBD2. CDR1 and CDR2 (germline): SQVTM, ANQGSEA. The CDR3 has 14 residues. Trimming at V came to 6 bases and at J to 5 bases, leaving 9 bases not matched to a gene.

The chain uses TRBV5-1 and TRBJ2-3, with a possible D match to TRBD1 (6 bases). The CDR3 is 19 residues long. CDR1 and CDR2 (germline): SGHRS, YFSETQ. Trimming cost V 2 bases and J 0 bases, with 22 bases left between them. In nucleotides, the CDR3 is TGCGCCAGCAGCTTAAGTCCGGGACAAATAGTTGCTAGCACAGATACGCAGTATTTT. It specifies CASSLSPGQIVASTDTQYF.

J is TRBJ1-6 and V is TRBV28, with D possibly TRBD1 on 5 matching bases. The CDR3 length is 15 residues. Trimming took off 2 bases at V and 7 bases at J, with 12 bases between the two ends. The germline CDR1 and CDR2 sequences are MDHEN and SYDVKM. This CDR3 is CASSLMGRANSPLHF. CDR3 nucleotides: TGTGCCAGCAGTTTAATGGGCAGGGCGAATTCACCCCTCCACTTT.

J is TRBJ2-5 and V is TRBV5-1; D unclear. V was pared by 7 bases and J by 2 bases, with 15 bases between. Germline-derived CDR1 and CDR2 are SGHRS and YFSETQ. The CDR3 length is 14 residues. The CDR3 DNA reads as TGCGCCAGCGGTCCCGCCACACCTCAAGAGACCCAGTACTTC. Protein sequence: CASGPATPQETQYF.

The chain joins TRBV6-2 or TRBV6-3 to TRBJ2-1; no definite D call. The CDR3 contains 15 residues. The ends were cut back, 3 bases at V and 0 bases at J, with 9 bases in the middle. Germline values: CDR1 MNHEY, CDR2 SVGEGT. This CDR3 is CASSYYSRSYNEQFF. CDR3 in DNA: TGTGCCAGCAGTTATTATTCCCGCTCCTACAATGAGCAGTTCTTC.

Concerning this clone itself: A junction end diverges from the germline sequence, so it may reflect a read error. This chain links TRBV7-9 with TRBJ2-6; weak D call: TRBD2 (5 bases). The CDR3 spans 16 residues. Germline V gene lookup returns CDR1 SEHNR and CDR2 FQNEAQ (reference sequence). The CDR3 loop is CASHGEGLFKANVLTF. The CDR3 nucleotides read TGTGCCAGCCACGGGGAAGGGCTGTTTAAGGCCAACGTCCTGACCTTC.

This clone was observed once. The CDR3 sequence: CASSISGRGGLEKLFF. The CDR3 DNA is TGTGCCAGTAGTATTTCGGGCCGAGGGGGCCTTGAAAAACTGTTTTTT. This chain connects TRBV19 to TRBJ1-4, with 7 bases that match TRBD1. Losses at the gene ends were 3 bases for V and 7 bases for J; bases not matched to a gene: 11. The length of the CDR3 is 16 residues. Germline V lookup: CDR1 LNHDA, CDR2 SQIVND (reference sequence).

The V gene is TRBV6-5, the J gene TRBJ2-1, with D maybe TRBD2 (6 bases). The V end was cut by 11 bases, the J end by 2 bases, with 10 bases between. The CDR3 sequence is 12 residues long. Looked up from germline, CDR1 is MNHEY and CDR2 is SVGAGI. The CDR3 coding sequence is TGTGCCGCCTGGGGGGCCTACAATGAGCAGTTCTTC. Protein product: CAAWGAYNEQFF.

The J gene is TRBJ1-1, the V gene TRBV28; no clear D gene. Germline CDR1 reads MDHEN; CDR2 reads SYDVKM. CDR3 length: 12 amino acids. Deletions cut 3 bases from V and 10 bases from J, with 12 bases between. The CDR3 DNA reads TGTGCCAGCAGTTTCGGAGTTGGTGGAGCTTTCTTT. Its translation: CASSFGVGGAFF.

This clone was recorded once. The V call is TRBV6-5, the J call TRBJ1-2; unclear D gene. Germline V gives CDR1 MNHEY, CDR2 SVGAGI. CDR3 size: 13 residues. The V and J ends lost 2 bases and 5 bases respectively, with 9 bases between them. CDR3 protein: CASSYKGLYGYTF. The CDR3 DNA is TGTGCCAGCAGTTACAAAGGACTATATGGCTACACCTTC.

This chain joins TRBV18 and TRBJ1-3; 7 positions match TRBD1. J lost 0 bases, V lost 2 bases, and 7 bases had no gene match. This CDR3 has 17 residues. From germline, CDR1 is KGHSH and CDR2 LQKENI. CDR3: CASSPAWTGYSGNTIYF. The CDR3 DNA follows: TGTGCCAGCTCACCAGCATGGACAGGCTACTCTGGAAACACCATATATTTT.